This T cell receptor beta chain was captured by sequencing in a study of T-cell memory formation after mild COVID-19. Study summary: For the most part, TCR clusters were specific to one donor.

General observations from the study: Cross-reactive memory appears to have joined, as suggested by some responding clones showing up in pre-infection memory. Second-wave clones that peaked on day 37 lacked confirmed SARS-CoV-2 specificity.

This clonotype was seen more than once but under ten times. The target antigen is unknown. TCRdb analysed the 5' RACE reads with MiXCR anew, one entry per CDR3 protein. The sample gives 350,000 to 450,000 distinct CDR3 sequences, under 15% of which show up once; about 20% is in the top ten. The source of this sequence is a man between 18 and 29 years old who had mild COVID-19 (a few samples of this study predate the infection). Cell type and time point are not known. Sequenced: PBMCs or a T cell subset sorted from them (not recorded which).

This chain's CDR3 is CASKSLLAGGRYNEQFF. The CDR3 bases are TGTGCCAGTAAAAGTTTGCTAGCGGGGGGTCGGTACAATGAGCAGTTCTTC. The V and J genes are TRBV12-3 or TRBV12-4 and TRBJ2-1, with 11 bases lining up with TRBD2. CDR3 length: 17 residues. After removal of 9 bases from V and 4 bases from J, the junction contained 14 bases not matched to a gene.